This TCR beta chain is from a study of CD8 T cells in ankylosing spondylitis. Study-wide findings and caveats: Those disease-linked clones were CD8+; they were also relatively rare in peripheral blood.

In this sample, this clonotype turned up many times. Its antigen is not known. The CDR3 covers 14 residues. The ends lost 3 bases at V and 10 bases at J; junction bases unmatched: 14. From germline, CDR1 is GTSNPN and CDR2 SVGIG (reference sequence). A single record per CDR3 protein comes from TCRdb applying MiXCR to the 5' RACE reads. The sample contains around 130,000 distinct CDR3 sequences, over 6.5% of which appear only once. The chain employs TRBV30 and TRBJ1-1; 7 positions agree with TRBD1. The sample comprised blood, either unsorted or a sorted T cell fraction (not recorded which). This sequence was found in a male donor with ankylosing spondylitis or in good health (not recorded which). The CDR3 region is CAWRAWTGPYGAFF. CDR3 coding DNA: TGTGCCTGGAGGGCCTGGACAGGACCTTATGGAGCTTTCTTT.